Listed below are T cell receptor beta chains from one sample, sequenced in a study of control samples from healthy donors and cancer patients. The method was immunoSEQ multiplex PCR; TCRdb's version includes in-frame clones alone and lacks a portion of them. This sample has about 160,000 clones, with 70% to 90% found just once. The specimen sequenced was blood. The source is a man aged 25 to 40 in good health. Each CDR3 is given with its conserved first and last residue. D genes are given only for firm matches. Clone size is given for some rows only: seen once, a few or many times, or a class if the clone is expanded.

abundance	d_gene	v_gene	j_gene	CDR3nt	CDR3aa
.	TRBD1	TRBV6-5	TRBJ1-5	TGTGCCAGCAGTTACTCAGGGACAGGCTTCGATCAGCCCCAGCATTTT	CASSYSGTGFDQPQHF
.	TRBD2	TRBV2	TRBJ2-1	TGTGCCAGCAGTGGGACTAGCGGGAGAGATGAGCAGTTCTTC	CASSGTSGRDEQFF
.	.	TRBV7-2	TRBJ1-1	TGTGCCAGCAGCTTAGGTACAGAGTATGAAGCTTTCTTT	CASSLGTEYEAFF
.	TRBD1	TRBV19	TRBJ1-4	TGTGCCAGTAAGAGGACAGGGGGCAATGAAAAACTGTTTTTT	CASKRTGGNEKLFF
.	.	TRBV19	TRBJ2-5	TGTGCCAGTAGTATTAATAGGGACCCGCCCGTGGAGACCCAGTACTTC	CASSINRDPPVETQYF
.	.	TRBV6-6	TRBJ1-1	TGTGCCAGCAGGGACAACATGAACACTGAAGCTTTCTTT	CASRDNMNTEAFF
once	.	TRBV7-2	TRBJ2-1	TGTGCCAGCAGCGTCCGGGACTCCCGTTCGGAGCAGTTCTTC	CASSVRDSRSEQFF
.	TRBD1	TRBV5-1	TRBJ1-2	TGCGCCAGCAGCGATCAGGGGGCAACCTATGGCTACACCTTC	CASSDQGATYGYTF
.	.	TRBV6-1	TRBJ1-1	TGTGCCAGCAGTGAAGCGACAGAAGAAGCTTTCTTT	CASSEATEEAFF
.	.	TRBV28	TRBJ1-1	TGTGCCAGCAGTTTAGGAGCAACTGAAGCTTTCTTT	CASSLGATEAFF
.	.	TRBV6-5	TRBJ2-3	TGTGCCAGCAGTTACTCTGCTGGGTCAGATACGCAGTATTTT	CASSYSAGSDTQYF
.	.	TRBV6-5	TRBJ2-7	TGTGCCAGCAGCAGGGCGTTGTTGGCCGAGCAGTACTTC	CASSRALLAEQYF
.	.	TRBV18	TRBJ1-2	TGTGCCAGCTCACCAAAAGACTATGGCTACACCTTC	CASSPKDYGYTF
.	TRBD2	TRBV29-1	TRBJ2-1	TGCAGCGTTGGTAGGCGGGAGAGAAATGAGCAGTTCTTC	CSVGRRERNEQFF
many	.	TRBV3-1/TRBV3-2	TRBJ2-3	TGTGCCAGCAGCCAAGGGCGGCTAAGCACAGATACGCAGTATTTT	CASSQGRLSTDTQYF
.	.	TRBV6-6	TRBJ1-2	TGTGCCAGCAGTTACAAGGAGGGATCCCTCCATGGCTACACCTTC	CASSYKEGSLHGYTF
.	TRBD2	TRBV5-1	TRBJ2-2	TGCGCCAGCAGCGGAGGACTAGGTTCGGCCGGGGAGCTGTTTTTT	CASSGGLGSAGELFF
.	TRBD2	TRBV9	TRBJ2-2	TGTGCCAGCAGCGTAGTTACCCCGGGAGGCGTCGGGGAGCTGTTTTTT	CASSVVTPGGVGELFF
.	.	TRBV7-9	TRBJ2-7	TGTGCCAGCAGCTGCACCCGGACAACCTTAGGGGGAAGAGGTGACGAGCAGTACTTC	CASSCTRTTLGGRGDEQYF
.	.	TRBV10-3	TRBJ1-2	TGTGCCATCAGTGAGTCGAGCAGGGGATATGGCTACACCTTC	CAISESSRGYGYTF
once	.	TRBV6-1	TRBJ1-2	TGTGCCAGCAGTGAAGCCCGTCCTCAGGGAGGTGGCTACACCTTC	CASSEARPQGGGYTF
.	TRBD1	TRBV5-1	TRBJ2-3	TGCGCCAGCAGCCTCGTCCGACAGGGCGTAGGCACAGATACGCAGTATTTT	CASSLVRQGVGTDTQYF
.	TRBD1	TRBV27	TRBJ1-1	TGTGCCAGCAGTTTCCCAGGGGGGCCTGAAGCTTTCTTT	CASSFPGGPEAFF
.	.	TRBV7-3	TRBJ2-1	TGTGCCAGCAGCCCGAAAAAGGGGAAATTGGGCGAGCAGTTCTTC	CASSPKKGKLGEQFF
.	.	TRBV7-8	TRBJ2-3	TGTGCCAGCAGCTTAGAAGTACAGGGCGGCACAGATACGCAGTATTTT	CASSLEVQGGTDTQYF
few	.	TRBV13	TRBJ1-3	TGTGCCAGCAGCTTCGGGGATAATGGAAACACCATATATTTT	CASSFGDNGNTIYF
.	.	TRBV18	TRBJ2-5	TGTGCCAGCTCACCAAGTCCGACAGTTCAAGAGACCCAGTACTTC	CASSPSPTVQETQYF
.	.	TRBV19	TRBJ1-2	TGTGCCAGTAGGGCTGAGGAGTTAAGAAGACCTAACTATGGCTACACCTTC	CASRAEELRRPNYGYTF
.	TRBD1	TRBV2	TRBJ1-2	TGTGCCAGCACCCCCGGACAGGTTAGATCGGGCTACACCTTC	CASTPGQVRSGYTF
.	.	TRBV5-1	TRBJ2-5	TGCGCCAGCAGCTTGGAACAGGGGAGGGAGACCCAGTACTTC	CASSLEQGRETQYF
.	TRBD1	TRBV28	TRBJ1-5	TGTGCCAGCAGTCCAGGGGGCAGGGGTCAGCCCCAGCATTTT	CASSPGGRGQPQHF
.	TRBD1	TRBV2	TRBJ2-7	TGTGCCAGCAGTGGACAGGGAAGAGACGAGCAGTACTTC	CASSGQGRDEQYF
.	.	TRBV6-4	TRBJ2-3	TGTGCCAGCAGTGACGGGAGCACAGATACGCAGTATTTT	CASSDGSTDTQYF
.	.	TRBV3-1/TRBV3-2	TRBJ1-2	TGTGCCAGCAGCCGACGGGGGGGACGGGACGGCTACACCTTC	CASSRRGGRDGYTF
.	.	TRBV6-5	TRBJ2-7	TGTGCCAGCAGCCTCCTAGGAGGGGGGTCCGAGCAGTACTTC	CASSLLGGGSEQYF
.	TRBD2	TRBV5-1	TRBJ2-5	TGCGCCAGCAGCTTGGGACTAGCGGGGTCGGAGACCCAGTACTTC	CASSLGLAGSETQYF
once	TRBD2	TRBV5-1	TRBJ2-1	TGCGCCACCCAGGGAAATAGCGGGGGACCCTACAATGAGCAGTTCTTC	CATQGNSGGPYNEQFF
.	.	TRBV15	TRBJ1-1	TGTGCCACCAGCAGAGGGTCCCTATTGAACACTGAAGCTTTCTTT	CATSRGSLLNTEAFF
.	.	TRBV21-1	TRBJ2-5	TGTGCCAGCAGCAAGCGGGAAAAAGAGACCCAGTACTTC	CASSKREKETQYF
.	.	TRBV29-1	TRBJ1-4	TGCAGCGTGGTGGTGGGAAGTGAAAAACTGTTTTTT	CSVVVGSEKLFF
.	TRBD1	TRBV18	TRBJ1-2	TGTGCCAGCTCACCACGGGACAGCCACTATGGCTACACCTTC	CASSPRDSHYGYTF
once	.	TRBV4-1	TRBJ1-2	TGCGCCAGCAGCCAAGGGCAGGGAGCTAACTATGGCTACACCTTC	CASSQGQGANYGYTF
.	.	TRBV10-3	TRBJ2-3	TGTGCCATCAGGGATAGCTCAGATACGCAGTATTTT	CAIRDSSDTQYF
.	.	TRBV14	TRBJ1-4	TGTGCCAGCAGCCAAGATCAGGGAAAACTTAATGAAAAACTGTTTTTT	CASSQDQGKLNEKLFF
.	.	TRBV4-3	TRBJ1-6	TGCGCCAGCAGCCAAGAATTAGGGGGTAGCTCCTATAATTCACCCCTCCACTTT	CASSQELGGSSYNSPLHF
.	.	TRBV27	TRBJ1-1	TGTGCCAGCAGTCCGGGGGCCGGGGCGAACACTGAAGCTTTCTTT	CASSPGAGANTEAFF
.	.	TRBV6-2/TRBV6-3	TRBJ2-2	TGTGCCAGCAGTTACCCTGAGCGGTATAACACCGGGGAGCTGTTTTTT	CASSYPERYNTGELFF
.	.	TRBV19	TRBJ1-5	TGTGCCAGTAGTATGGGTGTCAGGCAGCCCCAGCATTTT	CASSMGVRQPQHF
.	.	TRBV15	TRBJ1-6	TGTGCCACCAGCAGCAGGGCGTCTTCACCCCTCCACTTT	CATSSRASSPLHF
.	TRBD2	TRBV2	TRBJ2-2	TGTGCCACCAGCGGGGGAAACACCGGGGAGCTGTTTTTT	CATSGGNTGELFF
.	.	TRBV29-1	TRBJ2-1	TGCAGCGTTCCCCAGGGGGGTCGTTCAGCGGGAAATGAGCAGTTCTTC	CSVPQGGRSAGNEQFF
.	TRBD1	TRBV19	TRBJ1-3	TGTGCCAGTTCGGACAGGCCGAGGTGGAACACCATATATTTT	CASSDRPRWNTIYF
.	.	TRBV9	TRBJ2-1	TGTGCCAGCAGCGTAGGACTCGAGACCTACAATGAGCAGTTCTTC	CASSVGLETYNEQFF
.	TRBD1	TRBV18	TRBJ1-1	TGTGCCAGCTCGGGTGGGACAGTACATGAAGCTTTCTTT	CASSGGTVHEAFF
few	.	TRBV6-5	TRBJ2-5	TGTGCCATCAGCCTTCCGGCCTCAGAGGTGCCCCAGTACTTC	CAISLPASEVPQYF
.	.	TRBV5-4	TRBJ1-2	TGTGCCAGCAGCTCCGTCATACCCCAGGGCTACACCTTC	CASSSVIPQGYTF
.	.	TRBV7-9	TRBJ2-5	TGTGCCAGCAGCTCGAGAGAAAGGGGTGGAGGAGAGACCCAGTACTTC	CASSSRERGGGETQYF
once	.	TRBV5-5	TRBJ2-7	TGTGCCAGCAGCCCTACGGACACCTTATCTCGGGGCTCCTACGAGCAGTACTTC	CASSPTDTLSRGSYEQYF
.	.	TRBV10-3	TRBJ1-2	TGTGCCATCACAGAAGGCTCCGACTCCCGTGGCTACACCTTC	CAITEGSDSRGYTF